This T cell receptor (beta chain) was identified in a study of blood T cell repertoires in COVID-19. At the level of the study: Acute and convalescent COVID-19 samples came from the United States, Italy and Spain.

Method: immunoSEQ multiplex PCR; TCRdb's copy keeps in-frame clones and lacks some. In the table there are about 240,000 clones, over 65% of which are singletons. The source of this sequence is a woman of 80 years or more with acute or convalescent COVID-19. Material: peripheral blood.

CDR3 in amino acids: CASSTRTGANQPQHF. Written as DNA, the CDR3 is TGTGCCAGTAGTACCCGGACAGGGGCGAATCAGCCCCAGCATTTT. The chain links TRBV19 to TRBJ1-5; 9 bases line up with TRBD1. Germline V gene data show CDR1 as LNHDA and CDR2 as SQIVND (reference sequence). The V and J ends lost 4 bases and 4 bases, in that order; junction bases with no gene match: 5. This CDR3 is built from 15 residues.